The 9 T cell receptor beta chains below all came from one sample that was sequenced in a study of PD-1 blockade in classical Hodgkin lymphoma. Brentuximab vedotin exposure varied among the patients, all of whom had relapsed after autologous stem cell transplantation. Method: immunoSEQ multiplex PCR; TCRdb's copy keeps in-frame clones and lacks some. The data hold more than 25,000 clones, with 70% observed a single time. Source: peripheral blood mononuclear cells (PBMCs), taken before the second cycle of nivolumab. The receptors shown here come from a human donor with classical Hodgkin lymphoma.

The chain couples TRBV5-4 to TRBJ2-3; TRBD2 is a possible D gene (6 bases). V lost 1 base and J lost 1, with 10 bases in between. The CDR3 totals 15 residues. Germline CDR1 SGHNT, CDR2 YYREEE (reference sequence). DNA of the CDR3: TGTGCCAGCAGCTTGCCGGGAGTTGGCACAGATACGCAGTATTTT. This translates into CASSLPGVGTDTQYF.

This clone was counted between two and nine times. The chain carries TRBV10-3 and TRBJ2-7; unclear D gene. The germline gives CDR1 ENHRY, CDR2 SYGVKD. The CDR3 contains 13 residues. Trimming took 2 bases from V and 3 from J, leaving 8 bases between them. CDR3 coding DNA: TGTGCCATCAGTGAGGAACTGTTCTACGAGCAGTACGTC. Its protein is CAISEELFYEQYV.

The V gene is TRBV6-5, the J gene TRBJ2-7; D unresolved. The CDR3 spans 13 residues. In germline, CDR1 is MNHEY, CDR2 SVGAGI. With 3 bases removed from V and 7 bases from J, the gap between germline ends came to 13 bases. In DNA form, the CDR3 reads TGTGCCAGCAGTTATGGGCCCCACGGAGAGCAGTACGTC. Translating it yields CASSYGPHGEQYV.

This clone was found once. This chain connects TRBV14 to TRBJ2-1, with 10 bases identical to TRBD2. The germline gives CDR1 SGHDN, CDR2 FVKESK. The CDR3 is 16 amino acids. J was trimmed by 9 bases and V by 3 bases; bases with no gene match: 11. The CDR3 region is CASSHLLAGALREQFF. Here the CDR3 DNA reads TGTGCCAGCAGCCACCTTCTAGCGGGAGCCCTACGTGAGCAGTTCTTC.

V and J are TRBV11-1 and TRBJ2-7, with 14 nucleotides matching TRBD2. The CDR3 contains 17 residues. Per germline, CDR1 SGHAT and CDR2 FQDESV (reference sequence). The junction had 7 bases not matched to a gene; V was cut back by 5 bases and J by 1 base. The CDR3 DNA reads TGTGCCAGCAGCCGGACTAGCGGGAGGATTGGTTCCTACGAGCAGTACTTC. This encodes CASSRTSGRIGSYEQYF.

J is TRBJ2-7 and V is TRBV6-5; perhaps TRBD1 as D (5 bases). The CDR3 is 14 residues long. Germline CDR1 reads MNHEY; CDR2 reads SVGAGI. V was trimmed by 5 bases and J by 5 bases, leaving 16 bases between them. Here the CDR3 DNA reads TGTGCCAGCAGTCCCAGGGTAGAGGAGCACGAGCAGTACGTC. Residues: CASSPRVEEHEQYV.

This clone was recorded a few times. The CDR3 reads CASSVVGGGEQYF. In DNA form, the CDR3 reads TGTGCCAGCAGCGTAGTGGGGGGTGGCGAGCAGTACTTC. The rearrangement links TRBV9 to TRBJ2-7; D possibly corresponds to TRBD2 (6 bases). V gave up 0 bases and J gave up 6 bases, with 10 bases separating them. Germline values: CDR1 SGDLS, CDR2 YYNGEE. This CDR3 has 13 residues.

The CDR3 sequence is CASSLPTSGIRLETQYF. CDR3 in DNA: TGTGCCAGCAGCTTGCCGACTAGCGGGATCCGGCTAGAGACCCAGTACTTC. The rearrangement uses TRBV5-4 and TRBJ2-5; TRBD2 aligns across 11 bases. There are 17 residues in the CDR3. Germline lookup yields CDR1 SGHNT and CDR2 YYREEE (reference sequence). V was clipped by 1 base and J by 4 bases; unmatched bases: 9.

J is TRBJ2-7 and V is TRBV1. TRBV1 is a known pseudogene. The CDR3 spans 14 residues. The CDR3 DNA follows: TGCACCAGCAGCCAAGATTGGGATTCCTACGAGCAGTACGTC. Its translation: CTSSQDWDSYEQYV.